This T cell receptor (beta chain) comes out of a study of T cells in Graves' hyperthyroidism and ophthalmopathy. General study results and limits: Appearing also in blood were most of the thyroid clonotypes expanded above 0.001. In validation, the model predicted ophthalmopathy. These predictions came a median 6.5 months before onset.

This clonotype was counted at least ten times. Its antigen is unidentified. Amplification yielded TCR beta CDR3 regions, with RNA transcripts as the source. Initially, a first-round RT-PCR of the TCR CDR3 employed the HTBI primer set. TCRdb passed the multiplex PCR reads through MiXCR, listing each CDR3 protein once. The data contain under 200,000 distinct CDR3 sequences, approximately 9% of them singletons. This CDR3 has 16 amino acids. CDR1 and CDR2 from the germline V gene are KGHSH and LQKENI. V lost 4 bases and J 0 bases, leaving 15 bases between the germline ends. Input material: blood. V is TRBV18 and J is TRBJ1-1; D may be TRBD1 (6 bases). The TCR comes from a woman younger than 30 with Graves' hyperthyroidism that later progressed to Graves' ophthalmopathy. CDR3 nucleotide sequence: TGTGCCAGCTCACTAATAAGGGACATCATGAACACTGAAGCTTTCTTT. Translating it yields CASSLIRDIMNTEAFF. The variable domain in full, with the rest retrieved from reference TRBV18 and TRBJ1-1, is NAGVMQNPRHLVRRRGQEARLRCSPMKGHSHVYWYRQLPEEGLKFMVYLQKENIIDESGMPKERFSAEFPKEGPSILRIQQVVRGDSAAYFCASSLIRDIMNTEAFFGQGTRLTVV.